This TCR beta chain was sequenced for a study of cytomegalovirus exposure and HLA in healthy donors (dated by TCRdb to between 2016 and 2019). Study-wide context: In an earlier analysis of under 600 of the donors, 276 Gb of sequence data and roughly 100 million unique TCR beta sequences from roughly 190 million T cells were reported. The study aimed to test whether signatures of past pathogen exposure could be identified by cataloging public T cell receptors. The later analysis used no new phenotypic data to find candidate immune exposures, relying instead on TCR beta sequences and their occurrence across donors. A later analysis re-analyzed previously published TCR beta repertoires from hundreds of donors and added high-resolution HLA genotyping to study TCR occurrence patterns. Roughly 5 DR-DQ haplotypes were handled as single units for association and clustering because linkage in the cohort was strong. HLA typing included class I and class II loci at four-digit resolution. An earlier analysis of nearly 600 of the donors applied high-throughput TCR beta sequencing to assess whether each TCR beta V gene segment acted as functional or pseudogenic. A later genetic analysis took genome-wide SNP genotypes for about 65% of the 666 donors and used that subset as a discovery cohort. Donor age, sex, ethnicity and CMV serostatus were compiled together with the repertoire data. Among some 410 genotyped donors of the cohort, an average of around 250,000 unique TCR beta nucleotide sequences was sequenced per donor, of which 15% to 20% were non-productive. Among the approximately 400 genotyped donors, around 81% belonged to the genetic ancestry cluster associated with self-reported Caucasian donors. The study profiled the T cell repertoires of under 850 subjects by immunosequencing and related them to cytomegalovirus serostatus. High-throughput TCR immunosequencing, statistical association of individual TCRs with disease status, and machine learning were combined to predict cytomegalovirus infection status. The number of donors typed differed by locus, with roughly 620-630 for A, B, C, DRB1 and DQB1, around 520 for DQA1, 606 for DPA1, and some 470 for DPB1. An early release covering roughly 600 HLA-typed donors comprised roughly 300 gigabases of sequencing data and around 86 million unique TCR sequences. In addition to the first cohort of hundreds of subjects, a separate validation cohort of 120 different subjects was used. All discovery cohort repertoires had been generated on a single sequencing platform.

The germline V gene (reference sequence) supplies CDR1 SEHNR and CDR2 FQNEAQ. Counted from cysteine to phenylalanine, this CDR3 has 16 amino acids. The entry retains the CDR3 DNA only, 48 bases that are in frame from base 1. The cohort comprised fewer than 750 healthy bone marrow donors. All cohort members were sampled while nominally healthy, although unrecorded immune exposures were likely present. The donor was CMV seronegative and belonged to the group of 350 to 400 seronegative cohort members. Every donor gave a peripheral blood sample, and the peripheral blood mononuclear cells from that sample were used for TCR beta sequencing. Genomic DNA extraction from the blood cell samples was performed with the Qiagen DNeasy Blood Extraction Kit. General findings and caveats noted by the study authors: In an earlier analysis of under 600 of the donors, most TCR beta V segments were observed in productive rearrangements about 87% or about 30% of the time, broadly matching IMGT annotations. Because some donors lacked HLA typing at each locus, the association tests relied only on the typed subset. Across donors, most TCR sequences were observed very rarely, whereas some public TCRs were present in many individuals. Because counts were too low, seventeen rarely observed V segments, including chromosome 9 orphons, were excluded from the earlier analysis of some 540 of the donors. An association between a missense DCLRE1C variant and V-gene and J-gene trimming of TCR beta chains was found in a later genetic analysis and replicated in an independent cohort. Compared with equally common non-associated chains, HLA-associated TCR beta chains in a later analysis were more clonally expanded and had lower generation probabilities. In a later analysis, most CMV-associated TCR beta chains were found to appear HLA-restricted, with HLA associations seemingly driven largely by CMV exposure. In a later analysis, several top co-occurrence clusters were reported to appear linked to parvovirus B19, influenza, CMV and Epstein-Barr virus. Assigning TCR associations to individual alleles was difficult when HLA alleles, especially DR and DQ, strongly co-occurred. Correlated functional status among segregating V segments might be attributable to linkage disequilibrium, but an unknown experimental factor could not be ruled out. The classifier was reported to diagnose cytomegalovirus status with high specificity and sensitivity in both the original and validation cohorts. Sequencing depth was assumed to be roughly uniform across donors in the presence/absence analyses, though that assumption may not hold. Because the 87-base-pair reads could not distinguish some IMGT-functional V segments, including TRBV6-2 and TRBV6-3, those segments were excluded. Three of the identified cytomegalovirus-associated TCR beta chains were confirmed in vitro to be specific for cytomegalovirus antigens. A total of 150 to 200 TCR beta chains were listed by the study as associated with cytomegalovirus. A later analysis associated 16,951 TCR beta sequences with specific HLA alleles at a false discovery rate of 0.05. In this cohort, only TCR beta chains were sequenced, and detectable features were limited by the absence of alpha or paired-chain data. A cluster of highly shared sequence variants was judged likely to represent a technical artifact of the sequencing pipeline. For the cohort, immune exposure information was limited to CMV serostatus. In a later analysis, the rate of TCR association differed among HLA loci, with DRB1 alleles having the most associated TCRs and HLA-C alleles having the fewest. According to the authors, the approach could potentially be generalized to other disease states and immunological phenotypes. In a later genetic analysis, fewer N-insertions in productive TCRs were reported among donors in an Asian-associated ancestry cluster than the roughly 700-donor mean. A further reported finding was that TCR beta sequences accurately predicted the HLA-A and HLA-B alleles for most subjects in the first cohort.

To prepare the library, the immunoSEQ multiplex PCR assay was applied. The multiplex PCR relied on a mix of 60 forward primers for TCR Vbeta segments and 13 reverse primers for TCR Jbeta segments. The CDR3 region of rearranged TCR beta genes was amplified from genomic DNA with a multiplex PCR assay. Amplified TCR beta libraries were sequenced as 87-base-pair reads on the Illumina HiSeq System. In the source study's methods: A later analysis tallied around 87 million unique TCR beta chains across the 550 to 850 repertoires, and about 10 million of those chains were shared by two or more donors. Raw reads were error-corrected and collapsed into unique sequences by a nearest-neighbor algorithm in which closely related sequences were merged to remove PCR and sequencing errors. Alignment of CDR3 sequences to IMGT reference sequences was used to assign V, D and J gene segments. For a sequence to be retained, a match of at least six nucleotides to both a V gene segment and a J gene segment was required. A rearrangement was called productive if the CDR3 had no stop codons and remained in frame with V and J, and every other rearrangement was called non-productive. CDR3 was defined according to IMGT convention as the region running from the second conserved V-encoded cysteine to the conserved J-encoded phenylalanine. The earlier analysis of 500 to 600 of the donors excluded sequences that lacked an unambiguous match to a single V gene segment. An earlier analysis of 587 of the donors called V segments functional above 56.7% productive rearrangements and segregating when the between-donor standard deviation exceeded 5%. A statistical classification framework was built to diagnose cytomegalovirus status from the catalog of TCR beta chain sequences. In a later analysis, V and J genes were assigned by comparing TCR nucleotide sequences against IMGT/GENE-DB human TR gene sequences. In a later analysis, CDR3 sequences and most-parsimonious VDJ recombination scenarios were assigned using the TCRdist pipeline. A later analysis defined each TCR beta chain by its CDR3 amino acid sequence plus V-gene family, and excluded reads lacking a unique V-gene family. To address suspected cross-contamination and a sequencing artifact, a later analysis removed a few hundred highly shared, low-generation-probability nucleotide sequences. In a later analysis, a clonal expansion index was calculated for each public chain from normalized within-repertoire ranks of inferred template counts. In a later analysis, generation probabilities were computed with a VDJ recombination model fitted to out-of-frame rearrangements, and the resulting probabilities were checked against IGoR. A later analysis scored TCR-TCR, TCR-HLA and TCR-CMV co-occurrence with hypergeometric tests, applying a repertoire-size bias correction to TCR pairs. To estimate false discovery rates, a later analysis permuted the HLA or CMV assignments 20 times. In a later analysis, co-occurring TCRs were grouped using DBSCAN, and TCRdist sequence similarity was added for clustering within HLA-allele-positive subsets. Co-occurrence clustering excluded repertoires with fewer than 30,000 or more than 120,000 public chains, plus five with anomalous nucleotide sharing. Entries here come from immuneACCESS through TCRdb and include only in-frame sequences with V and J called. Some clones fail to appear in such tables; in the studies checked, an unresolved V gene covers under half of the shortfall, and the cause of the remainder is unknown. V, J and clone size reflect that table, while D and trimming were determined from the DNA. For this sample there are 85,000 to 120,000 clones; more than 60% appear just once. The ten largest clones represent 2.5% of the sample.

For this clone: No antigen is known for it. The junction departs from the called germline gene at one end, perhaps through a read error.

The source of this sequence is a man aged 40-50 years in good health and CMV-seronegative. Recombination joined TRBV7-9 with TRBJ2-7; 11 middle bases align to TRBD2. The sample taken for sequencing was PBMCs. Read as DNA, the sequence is TGTTCCAGCAGCCGTCTTCTAGCGGGGGGACCCTACGAGCAGTACTTC. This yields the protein CSSSRLLAGGPYEQYF.